These 19 T cell receptor beta chains were all obtained from the same sample, sequenced in a study of shared clonotypes between healthy human individuals. The repertoire was sequenced with immunoSEQ multiplex PCR; TCRdb's copy has only in-frame clones and lacks some. The top ten clones hold roughly 0.55% of a sample with over 850,000 clones, around 78% of them seen once. The source material was memory CD4+ T cells from PBMCs. Subset described: CD45RA-negative fraction. These receptors were obtained from a man younger than 35 in good health. Some clones in this sample may be carry-over from other donors' samples.

The chain combines TRBV5-1 with TRBJ2-3, with D tentatively TRBD1 (5 bases). The CDR3 has 15 amino acids. Germline values: CDR1 SGHRS, CDR2 YFSETQ. V was clipped by 0 bases and J by 2 bases, with 10 bases between them. CDR3 residues: CASSLGGAATDTQYF. CDR3 in DNA: TGCGCCAGCAGCTTGGGTGGGGCCGCCACAGATACGCAGTATTTT.

The CDR3 region is CASSPPQTGTNSPLHF. CDR3 in DNA: TGTGCCAGCTCACCACCCCAGACAGGGACCAATTCACCCCTCCACTTT. The rearrangement links TRBV18 to TRBJ1-6, with 7 bases matching TRBD1. Germline CDR1 and CDR2: KGHSH and LQKENI. This CDR3 region has 16 residues. Losses at the gene ends were 0 bases for V and 7 bases for J; bases not matched to a gene: 6.

This clone appeared a few times. The chain employs TRBV18 and TRBJ1-1, with D unclear. This CDR3 is 13 amino acids long. Germline V gene lookup returns CDR1 KGHSH and CDR2 LQKENI. V lost 2 bases and J lost 6, with 10 bases in between. The CDR3 loop is CASSPELGSEAFF. The CDR3 nucleotides read TGTGCCAGCTCACCAGAACTTGGGTCTGAAGCTTTCTTT.

The gene calls are TRBV25-1 and TRBJ1-1; 7 bases fit TRBD1. V lost 6 bases to trimming and J lost 4 bases; unmatched junction nucleotides: 5. Per germline, CDR1 MGHDK and CDR2 SYGVNS. This CDR3 is 13 amino acids long. CDR3 DNA sequence: TGTGCCAGCAGGGGGGACAGAAGCACTGAAGCTTTCTTT. It yields the protein CASRGDRSTEAFF.

The genes are TRBV9 and TRBJ2-3; D is undetermined. V dropped 0 bases and J dropped 5 bases, with 7 bases sitting between them. This CDR3 spans 13 amino acids. Germline V gene lookup returns CDR1 SGDLS and CDR2 YYNGEE. The CDR3 sequence: CASSVATLDTQYF. In nucleotides, the CDR3 is TGTGCCAGCAGCGTAGCTACGTTAGATACGCAGTATTTT.

V and J are TRBV9 and TRBJ2-2; D remains unclear. CDR3 size: 13 residues. Germline V gives CDR1 SGDLS, CDR2 YYNGEE. V was trimmed by 0 bases and J by 4 bases, leaving 4 bases between them. CDR3 in amino acids: CASSVDPTGELFF. The CDR3 nucleotides read TGTGCCAGCAGCGTAGACCCCACCGGGGAGCTGTTTTTT.

The chain couples TRBV7-9 to TRBJ2-2, with 12 bases lining up with TRBD2. CDR1 is SEHNR and CDR2 is FQNEAQ in the germline V gene (reference sequence). This CDR3 has 19 residues. The V and J ends lost 5 bases and 2 bases, in that order; junction bases with no gene match: 12. The CDR3 DNA is TGTGCCAGCAGCCTCCGTGAACTAGCGGGAGGCAAAAACACCGGGGAGCTGTTTTTT. Its protein product is CASSLRELAGGKNTGELFF.

The CDR3 sequence is CAWNIGTLNTEAFF. The CDR3 nucleotides are TGTGCCTGGAACATAGGGACCCTGAACACTGAAGCTTTCTTT. The chain combines TRBV30 with TRBJ1-1, with a possible D match to TRBD1 (5 bases). Germline V CDR1 and CDR2: GTSNPN, SVGIG (reference sequence). Trimming removed 4 bases from V and 0 bases from J, with 12 bases in between. The CDR3 sequence is 14 residues long.

On this clone: A far larger clone is just one base off, so this is likely a read error. The CDR3 sequence: CASSPAPSRTGNYGYTF. The CDR3 nucleotides are TGTGCCAGCTCGCCCGCACCCTCGCGGACAGGGAACTATGGCTACACCTTC. The chain couples TRBV18 to TRBJ1-2; 8 positions agree with TRBD1. J was trimmed by 2 bases and V by 6 bases; bases with no gene match: 14. This CDR3 contains 17 residues. CDR1 KGHSH and CDR2 LQKENI come from the germline V gene.

V gene TRBV6-1 combines with J gene TRBJ2-7, with D tentatively TRBD2 (5 bases). CDR3 length: 15 residues. Germline values: CDR1 MNHNS, CDR2 SASEGT. Trimming removed 2 bases from V and 0 bases from J, with 11 bases in between. The CDR3 protein is CASSEPGESSYEQYF. The CDR3 region has the DNA TGTGCCAGCAGTGAACCCGGGGAAAGCTCCTACGAGCAGTACTTC.

This clone was observed a handful of times. The chain has TRBV9 and TRBJ1-1; D unclear. CDR1 is SGDLS, CDR2 YYNGEE, per germline. Trimming took off 7 bases at V and 1 base at J, with 11 bases between the two ends. The CDR3 runs to 13 residues. For the CDR3, the DNA is TGTGCCAGCGCTGTAGGGAGGAACACTGAAGCTTTCTTT. Translated, it gives CASAVGRNTEAFF.

This clone was observed a few times. This CDR3 is also generated by other DNA sequences in the sample. This sequence joins TRBV25-1 and TRBJ2-7; D not certain. Germline V gene sequence: CDR1 MGHDK, CDR2 SYGVNS. The CDR3 loop spans 15 amino acids. The ends were cut back, 4 bases at V and 0 bases at J, with 13 bases in the middle. The CDR3 sequence: CASSGPLENSYEQYF. The DNA of the CDR3 is TGTGCCAGCAGTGGCCCCCTGGAGAACTCCTACGAGCAGTACTTC.

This chain joins TRBV7-2 and TRBJ2-2; tentative D call: TRBD2 (6 bases). Trimming stripped 2 bases from V and 5 bases from J, with 12 bases between. There are 15 residues in the CDR3. Germline V CDR1 and CDR2: SGHTA, FQGNSA. The CDR3 here is CASSLYAGGTGELFF. The CDR3 DNA follows: TGTGCCAGCAGCTTATATGCCGGGGGAACCGGGGAGCTGTTTTTT.

J is TRBJ1-4 and V is TRBV18, with D possibly matching TRBD1 (6 bases). The length of the CDR3 is 15 residues. The germline V gene has CDR1 KGHSH and CDR2 LQKENI. The ends were cut back, 4 bases at V and 0 bases at J, with 9 bases in the middle. CDR3 nucleotides: TGTGCCAGCTCACTCGACAGGCCAACTAATGAAAAACTGTTTTTT. As protein: CASSLDRPTNEKLFF.

The rearrangement joins TRBV6-5 to TRBJ2-7; D is perhaps TRBD2 (6 bases). V lost 4 bases, J lost 1 base, and 14 bases lay in between. In germline, CDR1 is MNHEY, CDR2 SVGAGI. The CDR3 length is 15 residues. The CDR3 reads CASSLEGGSSYEQYF. The CDR3 bases are TGTGCCAGCAGTTTAGAGGGAGGTTCTTCCTACGAGCAGTACTTC.

The rearrangement joins TRBV5-1 to TRBJ2-5; 10 bases match TRBD1. This CDR3 contains 15 residues. The V gene end was trimmed by 0 bases and the J gene end by 1 base; junction bases not matched to a gene: 0. Germline loops: CDR1 SGHRS, CDR2 YFSETQ. CDR3 region: CASSLGTGGQETQYF. The CDR3 DNA sequence: TGCGCCAGCAGCTTGGGGACAGGGGGCCAAGAGACCCAGTACTTC. The variable domain in full, completed from reference TRBV5-1 and TRBJ2-5, reads KAGVTQTPRYLIKTRGQQVTLSCSPISGHRSVSWYQQTPGQGLQFLFEYFSETQRNKGNFPGRFSGRQFSNSRSEMNVSTLELGDSALYLCASSLGTGGQETQYFGPGTRLLVL.

This rearrangement joins TRBV28 to TRBJ2-4, with 7 bases fitting TRBD2. Looked up from germline, CDR1 is MDHEN and CDR2 is SYDVKM. CDR3 length equals 14 residues. The V segment lost 6 bases and the J segment 8 bases; nucleotides outside the gene matches: 10. The DNA of the CDR3 is TGTGCCAGCAGGGGGAGGGTAGGCGGAGACATTCAGTACTTC. Translating gives CASRGRVGGDIQYF.

The chain employs TRBV19 and TRBJ1-1; D not resolved. Germline CDR1 and CDR2: LNHDA and SQIVND (reference sequence). V dropped 0 bases and J dropped 2 bases, with 13 bases sitting between them. The CDR3 spans 16 residues. The CDR3 region has the DNA TGTGCCAGTAGTATAGATGCCGGACTGGTAAACACTGAAGCTTTCTTT. It codes for CASSIDAGLVNTEAFF.

The DNA of the CDR3 is TGTGCCAGCAGCCCTTTAGGAGGTTTCTCCTACGAGCAGTACTTC. This sequence encodes CASSPLGGFSYEQYF. The chain recombines TRBV14 with TRBJ2-7; D might be TRBD2 (5 bases). Trimming removed 4 bases from V and 0 bases from J, with 13 bases in between. This CDR3 has 15 amino acids. Germline V lookup: CDR1 SGHDN, CDR2 FVKESK.